The entry below describes one TCR beta chain. Its antigen is unknown. No qualities accompany the bases; no much larger clone lies one base away. This entry is derived from a study of cytomegalovirus exposure and HLA in healthy donors listed by TCRdb under 2017. For the wider study: An earlier analysis of about 560 of the donors reported about 300 Gb of sequence data and 95 million to 130 million unique TCR beta sequences obtained from about 170 million T cells. Approximately 310 gigabases of sequencing data and around 87 million unique TCR sequences were included in an early release covering about 620 HLA-typed donors. Of the roughly 410 genotyped donors, roughly 80% were placed in the genetic ancestry cluster associated with self-reported Caucasian donors. The study was designed to test whether signatures of past pathogen exposure could be identified by cataloging public T cell receptors. The study used immunosequencing to profile the T cell repertoires of 666 subjects and linked those repertoires to cytomegalovirus serostatus. Besides the first cohort of about 730 subjects, a separate validation cohort made up of some 110 different subjects was used. The study combined high-throughput TCR immunosequencing, statistical association of individual TCRs with disease status, and machine learning to predict cytomegalovirus infection status. To study patterns of TCR occurrence, a later analysis re-analyzed previously published TCR beta repertoires from around 700 donors and added high-resolution HLA genotyping. Rather than using new phenotypic data, the later analysis identified candidate immune exposures from TCR beta sequences and from how often those sequences occurred across donors. An earlier analysis of approximately 500 of the donors applied high-throughput TCR beta sequencing to assess whether each TCR beta V gene segment acted as functional or pseudogenic. Alongside the repertoire data, information on donor age, sex, ethnicity and CMV serostatus was compiled. In a later genetic analysis, genome-wide SNP genotypes for about 65% of the 666 donors were used, and that subset was treated as a discovery cohort. Every repertoire in the discovery cohort had been generated on one and the same sequencing platform. HLA typing covered class I and class II loci at four-digit resolution. Typing coverage differed by locus: A, B, C, DRB1 and DQB1 were typed in roughly 620-630 donors, DQA1 in 522, DPA1 in 606, and DPB1 in just under 490. A handful of DR-DQ haplotypes were treated as single units for association and clustering because of strong linkage in the cohort. Among 300 to 500 genotyped donors of the cohort, an average of roughly 230,000 unique TCR beta nucleotide sequences was sequenced per donor, of which 15% to 20% were non-productive. The paper's findings and limits, for the study overall: According to a later analysis, parvovirus B19, influenza, CMV and Epstein-Barr virus appeared linked to several top co-occurrence clusters. A further reported finding was that TCR beta sequences accurately predicted the HLA-A and HLA-B alleles for most subjects in the first cohort. According to a later analysis, TCR association rates differed among HLA loci, with DRB1 alleles showing the most associated TCRs and HLA-C alleles showing the fewest. The authors suggested that the approach could potentially be generalized to other disease states and immunological phenotypes. For the cohort, immune exposure information was limited to CMV serostatus. Compared with equally common non-associated chains, HLA-associated TCR beta chains in a later analysis were more clonally expanded and had lower generation probabilities. Linkage disequilibrium might explain the correlated functional status among segregating V segments, but an unknown experimental factor could not be ruled out. In the study, approximately 160 TCR beta chains were listed as associated with cytomegalovirus. Some IMGT-functional V segments, including TRBV6-2 and TRBV6-3, could not be told apart with the 87-base-pair reads, so those segments were excluded. A later analysis found that most CMV-associated TCR beta chains appeared HLA-restricted, with HLA associations seemingly driven largely by CMV exposure. V-gene and J-gene trimming of TCR beta chains was associated with a missense DCLRE1C variant in a later genetic analysis, and the association was replicated in an independent cohort. Only TCR beta chains were sequenced in this cohort, and the absence of alpha or paired-chain data limited detectable features. Strong co-occurrence of HLA alleles, especially DR and DQ, made assigning TCR associations to individual alleles difficult. Roughly uniform sequencing depth across donors was assumed in presence/absence analyses, although this assumption may not hold. Compared with the roughly 700-donor mean, donors in an Asian-associated ancestry cluster had fewer N-insertions in productive TCRs, according to a later genetic analysis. A later analysis associated 15,000 to 20,000 TCR beta sequences with specific HLA alleles at a false discovery rate of 0.05. The earlier analysis of some 560 of the donors excluded over 15 rarely observed V segments, including chromosome 9 orphons, because counts were too low. Three of the identified cytomegalovirus-associated TCR beta chains were confirmed in vitro to be specific for cytomegalovirus antigens. Cytomegalovirus status was reported to be diagnosed by the classifier with high specificity and sensitivity in both the original and validation cohorts. A cluster of highly shared sequence variants was judged likely to be a technical artifact of the sequencing pipeline. An earlier analysis of approximately 570 of the donors showed that most TCR beta V segments appeared in productive rearrangements either about 90% or about 30% of the time, which broadly matched IMGT annotations. Because some donors lacked HLA typing at each locus, the association tests relied only on the typed subset. Most TCR sequences were observed very rarely across donors, whereas some public TCRs were present in many individuals.

The cohort comprised 670 or so healthy bone marrow donors. At the time of sampling, every cohort member was nominally healthy, though immune exposures that went unrecorded were likely present. The donor was CMV seropositive and was included in the group of 289 seropositive cohort members. A peripheral blood sample was provided by each donor, and peripheral blood mononuclear cells were used for TCR beta sequencing. Genomic DNA extraction from the blood cell samples was performed with the Qiagen DNeasy Blood Extraction Kit. The germline V gene encodes CDR1 MNHEY and CDR2 SMNVEV (reference sequence). Unmatched junction bases come to 9, with V trimmed by 6 bases and J by 0 bases. There are 16 amino acids in the CDR3, from cysteine to phenylalanine inclusive. Only the CDR3 DNA stays, 48 bases, in frame from base 1. Library method: the immunoSEQ multiplex PCR assay. The multiplex PCR relied on a mix of 60 forward primers for TCR Vbeta segments and 13 reverse primers for TCR Jbeta segments. Amplification of the CDR3 region of rearranged TCR beta genes was performed with a multiplex PCR assay on genomic DNA. The amplified TCR beta libraries were sequenced on the Illumina HiSeq System as 87-base-pair reads. The study's processing was this. A later analysis tallied approximately 87 million unique TCR beta chains across the 550 to 850 repertoires, and approximately 12 million of those chains were shared by two or more donors. A nearest-neighbor algorithm error-corrected the raw reads and collapsed the reads into unique sequences, merging closely related sequences to remove PCR and sequencing errors. To assign V, D and J gene segments, CDR3 sequences were aligned to IMGT reference sequences. Each retained sequence needed at least a six-nucleotide match to both a V gene segment and a J gene segment. A rearrangement counted as productive if the CDR3 had no stop codons and remained in frame with V and J, and every other rearrangement counted as non-productive. Following IMGT convention, CDR3 was defined as the stretch from the second conserved V-encoded cysteine to the conserved J-encoded phenylalanine. The earlier analysis of 500 to 600 of the donors excluded sequences that lacked an unambiguous match to a single V gene segment. An earlier analysis of around 600 of the donors classified V segments as functional when productive rearrangements were above 56.7% and as segregating when the standard deviation between donors was above 5%. A statistical classification framework was developed to diagnose cytomegalovirus status using the catalog of TCR beta chain sequences. In a later analysis, V and J genes were assigned by comparing TCR nucleotide sequences against IMGT/GENE-DB human TR gene sequences. The TCRdist pipeline was used in a later analysis to assign CDR3 sequences and most-parsimonious VDJ recombination scenarios. In a later analysis, each TCR beta chain was defined by its CDR3 amino acid sequence together with its V-gene family, and reads without a unique V-gene family were excluded. To address suspected cross-contamination and a sequencing artifact, a later analysis removed under 600 highly shared, low-generation-probability nucleotide sequences. In a later analysis, a clonal expansion index was calculated for each public chain from normalized within-repertoire ranks of inferred template counts. A later analysis computed generation probabilities with a VDJ recombination model fitted to out-of-frame rearrangements, and checked the results against IGoR. Hypergeometric tests were used in a later analysis to score TCR-TCR, TCR-HLA and TCR-CMV co-occurrence, with a repertoire-size bias correction applied to the TCR pairs. To estimate false discovery rates, a later analysis permuted the HLA or CMV assignments 20 times. In a later analysis, co-occurring TCRs were grouped using DBSCAN, with TCRdist sequence similarity added in when clustering inside HLA-allele-positive subsets. Repertoires with fewer than 30,000 or more than 120,000 public chains were left out of co-occurrence clustering, as were five repertoires with anomalous nucleotide sharing. In TCRdb, the immuneACCESS table is reduced to in-frame sequences with V and J assigned. These tables do not hold every clone; where another copy was compared, an unresolved V gene accounts for under half, and the others remain unexplained. That table supplies the V and J calls and clone size; D and trimming were determined from the DNA. The sample records approximately 100,000 clones, about three quarters of which are singletons. The ten biggest clones cover roughly 5.4% of the sample.

This receptor chain uses TRBV27 and TRBJ2-5, and TRBD2 aligns with 8 junction nucleotides. Sequences were obtained from PBMCs. The TCR was taken from a young woman in good health and CMV-seropositive. The CDR3 reads CASRGMAGGYQETQYF. The sequence in DNA is TGTGCCAGCAGGGGGATGGCGGGAGGATACCAAGAGACCCAGTACTTC.